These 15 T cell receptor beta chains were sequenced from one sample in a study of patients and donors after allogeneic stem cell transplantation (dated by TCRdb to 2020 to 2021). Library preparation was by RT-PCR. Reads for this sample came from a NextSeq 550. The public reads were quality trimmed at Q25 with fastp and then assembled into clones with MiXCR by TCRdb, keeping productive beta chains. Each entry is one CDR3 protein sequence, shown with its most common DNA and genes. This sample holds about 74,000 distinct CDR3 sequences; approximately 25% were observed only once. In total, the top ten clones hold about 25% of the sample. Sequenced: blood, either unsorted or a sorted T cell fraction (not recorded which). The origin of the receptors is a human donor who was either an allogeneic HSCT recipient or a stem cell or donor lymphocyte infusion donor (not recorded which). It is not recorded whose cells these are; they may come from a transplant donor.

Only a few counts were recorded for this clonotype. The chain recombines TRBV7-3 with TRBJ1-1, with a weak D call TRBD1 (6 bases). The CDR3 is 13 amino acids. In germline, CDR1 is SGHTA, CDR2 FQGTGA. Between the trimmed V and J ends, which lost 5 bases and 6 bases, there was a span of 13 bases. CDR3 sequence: CASSRGGSAEAFF. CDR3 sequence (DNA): TGTGCCAGCAGCAGAGGGGGTTCGGCTGAAGCTTTCTTT. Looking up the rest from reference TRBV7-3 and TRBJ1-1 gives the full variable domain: GAGVSQTPSNKVTEKGKYVELRCDPISGHTALYWYRQSLGQGPEFLIYFQGTGAADDSGLPNDRFFAVRPEGSVSTLKIQRTERGDSAVYLCASSRGGSAEAFFGQGTRLTVV.

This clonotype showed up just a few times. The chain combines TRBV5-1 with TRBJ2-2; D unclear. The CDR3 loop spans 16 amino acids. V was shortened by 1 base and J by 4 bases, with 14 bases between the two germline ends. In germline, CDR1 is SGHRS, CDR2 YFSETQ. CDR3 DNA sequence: TGCGCCAGCAGCTTGCGAGTAGCAGGATTCACCGGGGAGCTGTTTTTT. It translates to CASSLRVAGFTGELFF.

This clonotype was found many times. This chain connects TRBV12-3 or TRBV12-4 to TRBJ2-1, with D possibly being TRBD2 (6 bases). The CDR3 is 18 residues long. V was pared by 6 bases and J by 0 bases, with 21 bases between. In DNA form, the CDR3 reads TGTGCCAGCAGCACTTCCCCGGGAGCGGGTAGCTCCTACAATGAGCAGTTCTTC. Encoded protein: CASSTSPGAGSSYNEQFF.

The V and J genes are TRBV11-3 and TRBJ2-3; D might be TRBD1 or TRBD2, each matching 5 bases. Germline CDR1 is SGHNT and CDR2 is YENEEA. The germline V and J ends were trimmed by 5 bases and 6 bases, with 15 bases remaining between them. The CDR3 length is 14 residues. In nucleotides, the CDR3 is TGTGCCAGCAGCCTAAGGGACCCGCGGGATACGCAGTATTTT. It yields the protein CASSLRDPRDTQYF.

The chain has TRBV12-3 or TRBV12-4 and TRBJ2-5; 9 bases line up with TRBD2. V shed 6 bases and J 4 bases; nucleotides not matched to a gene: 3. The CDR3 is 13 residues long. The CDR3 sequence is CASSFSGGETQYF. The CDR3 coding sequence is TGTGCCAGCAGCTTTAGCGGGGGAGAGACCCAGTACTTC.

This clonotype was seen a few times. CDR3 loop: CASSQGERGPNQPQHF. For the CDR3, the DNA is TGCGCCAGCAGCCAAGGGGAGAGAGGGCCCAATCAGCCCCAGCATTTT. The chain recombines TRBV4-1 with TRBJ1-5; D gene unclear. This CDR3 spans 16 amino acids. Trimming shortened V by 1 base and J by 3 bases, and 13 bases separated the two germline ends. Germline CDR1 and CDR2: MGHRA and YSYEKL.

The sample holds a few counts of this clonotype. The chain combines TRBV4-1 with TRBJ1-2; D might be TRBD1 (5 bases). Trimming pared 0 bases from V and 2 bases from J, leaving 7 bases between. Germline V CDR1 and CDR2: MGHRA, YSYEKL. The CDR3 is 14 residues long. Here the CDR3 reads CASSQDRGNYGYTF. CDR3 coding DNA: TGCGCCAGCAGCCAAGATCGGGGGAACTATGGCTACACCTTC.

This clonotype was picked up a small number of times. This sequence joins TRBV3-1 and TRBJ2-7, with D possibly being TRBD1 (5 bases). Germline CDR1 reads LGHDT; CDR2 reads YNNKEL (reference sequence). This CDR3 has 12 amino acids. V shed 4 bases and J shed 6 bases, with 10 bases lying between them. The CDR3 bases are TGTGCCAGCAGCCGCCTTGGGGCCGAGCAGTACTTC. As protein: CASSRLGAEQYF.

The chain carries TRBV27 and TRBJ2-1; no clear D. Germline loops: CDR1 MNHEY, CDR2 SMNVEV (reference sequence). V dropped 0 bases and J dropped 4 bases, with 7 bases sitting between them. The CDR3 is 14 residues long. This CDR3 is CASSLSAGYNEQFF. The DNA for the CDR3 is TGTGCCAGCAGTTTATCGGCAGGATACAATGAGCAGTTCTTC.

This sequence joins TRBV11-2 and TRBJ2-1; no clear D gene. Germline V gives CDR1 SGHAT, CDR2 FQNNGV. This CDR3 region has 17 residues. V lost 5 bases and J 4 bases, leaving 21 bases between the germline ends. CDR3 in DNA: TGTGCCAGCAGCCCGAGTGGTCTTCCTATACATTACAATGAGCAGTTCTTC. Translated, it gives CASSPSGLPIHYNEQFF.

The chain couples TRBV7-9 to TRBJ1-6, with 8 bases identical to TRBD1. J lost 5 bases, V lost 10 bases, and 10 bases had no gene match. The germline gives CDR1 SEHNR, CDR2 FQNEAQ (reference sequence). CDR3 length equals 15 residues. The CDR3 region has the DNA TGTGCCACCCACGCCCCGGGACAGGATAATTCACCCCTCCACTTT. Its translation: CATHAPGQDNSPLHF.

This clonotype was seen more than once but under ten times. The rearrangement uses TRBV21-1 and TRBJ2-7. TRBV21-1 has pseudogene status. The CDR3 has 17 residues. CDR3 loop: CASSKPIHEVGSYEQYF. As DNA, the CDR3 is TGTGCCAGCAGCAAACCCATTCACGAGGTCGGCTCCTACGAGCAGTACTTC.

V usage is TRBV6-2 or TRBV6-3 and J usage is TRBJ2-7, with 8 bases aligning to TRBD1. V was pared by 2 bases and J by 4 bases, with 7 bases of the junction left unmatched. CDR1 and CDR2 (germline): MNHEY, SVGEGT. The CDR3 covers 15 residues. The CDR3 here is CASSYVAGGRYEQYF. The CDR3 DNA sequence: TGTGCCAGCAGTTACGTGGCAGGGGGCAGATACGAGCAGTACTTC.

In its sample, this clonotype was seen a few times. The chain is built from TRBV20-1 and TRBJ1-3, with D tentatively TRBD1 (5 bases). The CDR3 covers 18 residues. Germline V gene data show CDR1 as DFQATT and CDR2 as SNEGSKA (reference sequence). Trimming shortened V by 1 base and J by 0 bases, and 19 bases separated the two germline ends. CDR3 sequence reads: CSARASFWDPSSGNTIYF. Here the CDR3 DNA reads TGCAGTGCTAGAGCCAGTTTTTGGGACCCTTCCTCTGGAAACACCATATATTTT.

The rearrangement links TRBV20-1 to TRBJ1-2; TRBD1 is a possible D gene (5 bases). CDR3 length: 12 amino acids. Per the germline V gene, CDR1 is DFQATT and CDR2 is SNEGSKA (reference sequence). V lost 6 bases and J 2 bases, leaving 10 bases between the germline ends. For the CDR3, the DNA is TGCAGTGCAGCCGGGACGAACTATGGCTACACCTTC. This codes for CSAAGTNYGYTF.